The 19 T cell receptor beta chains below all came from one sample that was sequenced in a study of blood T cell repertoires in COVID-19. Assay used: immunoSEQ multiplex PCR; TCRdb lists only in-frame clones, some missing. This table holds approximately 97,000 clones, 70% to 85% found once. The sample taken for sequencing was peripheral blood. The receptors here all came from a man in his sixties with active or convalescent COVID-19.

The V gene is TRBV10-3, the J gene TRBJ2-7; 12 positions match TRBD1. CDR3 length: 15 residues. V dropped 7 bases and J dropped 5; count of bases not matched to a gene: 9. The germline V gene has CDR1 ENHRY and CDR2 SYGVKD. CDR3 residues: CAIKPTGTGGDEQYF. The CDR3 region has the DNA TGTGCCATCAAACCTACCGGGACAGGGGGCGACGAGCAGTACTTC.

The chain links TRBV6-5 to TRBJ2-3, with 8 bases fitting TRBD1. Germline loops: CDR1 MNHEY, CDR2 SVGAGI. The CDR3 consists of 15 residues. Unmatched junction bases numbered 9, after V lost 8 bases and J lost 2 bases. CDR3 region: CASGQGAILTDTQYF. The CDR3 DNA is TGTGCCAGCGGCCAGGGGGCTATCCTCACAGATACGCAGTATTTT.

This clone is a singleton in its sample. The chain joins TRBV5-6 to TRBJ2-5; TRBD2 matches 10 bases. The germline CDR1 and CDR2 sequences are SGHDT and YYEEEE. J lost 5 bases, V lost 3 bases, and 10 bases had no gene match. CDR3 length: 16 residues. In DNA, the CDR3 is TGTGCCAGCAGCTACCGGTCCACTAGCGGGACTGAGACCCAGTACTTC. Its protein product is CASSYRSTSGTETQYF.

V gene TRBV27 combines with J gene TRBJ2-3, with 9 bases lining up with TRBD1. The CDR3 runs 15 residues. J lost 2 bases, V lost 7 bases, and 7 bases had no gene match. Per the germline V gene, CDR1 is MNHEY and CDR2 is SMNVEV (reference sequence). CDR3 loop: CASIKGQGVTDTQYF. CDR3 coding DNA: TGTGCCAGCATAAAGGGACAGGGCGTCACAGATACGCAGTATTTT.

This chain connects TRBV19 to TRBJ2-1; tentative D call: TRBD2 (6 bases). This CDR3 comprises 14 residues. From germline, CDR1 is LNHDA and CDR2 SQIVND (reference sequence). The V end lost 2 bases, the J end lost 5 bases, and 10 bases lay between the germline ends. The CDR3 DNA reads TGTGCCAGTAGTATAAGGACTATCGACAATGAGCAGTTCTTC. Translation: CASSIRTIDNEQFF.

The chain recombines TRBV5-1 with TRBJ1-2; no reliable D call. The V end lost 3 bases, the J end lost 0 bases, and 9 bases lay between the germline ends. The CDR3 loop spans 14 amino acids. Germline values: CDR1 SGHRS, CDR2 YFSETQ. The CDR3 sequence is CASSSWQSNYGYTF. CDR3 nucleotides: TGCGCCAGCAGCTCGTGGCAGTCTAACTATGGCTACACCTTC.

V and J are TRBV5-1 and TRBJ2-3; 7 bases match TRBD1. The length of the CDR3 is 14 residues. V shed 4 bases and J 2 bases; nucleotides not matched to a gene: 4. CDR1 SGHRS and CDR2 YFSETQ come from the germline V gene. The CDR3 DNA reads TGCGCCAGCAGCAACGGACAGGCCACAGATACGCAGTATTTT. It translates to CASSNGQATDTQYF.

The count of this clone is one. The CDR3 bases are TGTGCCAGTAGTATGAAAGCGGGATCTACTGAAGCTTTCTTT. It is translated as CASSMKAGSTEAFF. This chain links TRBV19 with TRBJ1-1; no definite D call. The CDR3 length is 14 residues. Germline lookup yields CDR1 LNHDA and CDR2 SQIVND (reference sequence). Trimming took off 3 bases at V and 5 bases at J, with 13 bases between the two ends.

This chain links TRBV3-1 (or the pseudogene TRBV3-2) with TRBJ2-1; D is perhaps TRBD2 (6 bases). The V gene lost 2 bases and the J gene lost 5 bases, with 13 bases spanning the gap. The CDR3 runs to 15 residues. Per the germline V gene, CDR1 is LGHDT and CDR2 is YNNKEL (reference sequence). The CDR3: CASSQMGRRDNEQFF. The DNA of the CDR3 is TGTGCCAGCAGCCAAATGGGAAGGAGGGACAATGAGCAGTTCTTC.

The chain carries TRBV19 and TRBJ2-7; TRBD2 matches 7 bases. The germline CDR1 and CDR2 sequences are LNHDA and SQIVND (reference sequence). V lost 6 bases and J lost 7; bases outside the gene matches: 12. There are 14 residues in the CDR3. This chain's CDR3 is CASSVGGTVVEQYF. In nucleotides, the CDR3 is TGTGCCAGTAGCGTGGGGGGGACCGTCGTTGAGCAGTACTTC. Filled out from reference TRBV19 and TRBJ2-7, the complete variable domain reads DGGITQSPKYLFRKEGQNVTLSCEQNLNHDAMYWYRQDPGQGLRLIYYSQIVNDFQKGDIAEGYSVSREKKESFPLTVTSAQKNPTAFYLCASSVGGTVVEQYFGPGTRLTVT.

This chain links TRBV4-1 with TRBJ2-3; 8 bases agree with TRBD2. The CDR3 covers 16 residues. Per the germline V gene, CDR1 is MGHRA and CDR2 is YSYEKL. With V trimmed by 6 bases and J by 0 bases, 8 bases remained unmatched. The CDR3 coding sequence is TGCGCCAGCAGACCCAGACTAGCGCAGAGCACAGATACGCAGTATTTT. Encoded protein: CASRPRLAQSTDTQYF.

This chain joins TRBV6-1 and TRBJ1-2, with D tentatively TRBD1 (6 bases). Germline V gives CDR1 MNHNS, CDR2 SASEGT. The CDR3 is 13 amino acids. V was pared by 1 base and J by 8 bases, with 11 bases between. DNA of the CDR3: TGTGCCAGCAGTGAAGGGGGGCGGTCCGGCTACACCTTC. This translates into CASSEGGRSGYTF.

This clone occurred a few times. The V and J genes are TRBV2 and TRBJ2-1; 10 positions match TRBD2. Germline V CDR1 and CDR2: SNHLY, FYNNEI. The CDR3 is 17 amino acids. V gave up 3 bases and J gave up 4 bases; unmatched junction bases: 9. CDR3 loop: CASSEGSGRLGYNEQFF. The CDR3 nucleotides are TGTGCCAGCAGTGAGGGTAGCGGGAGGTTGGGGTACAATGAGCAGTTCTTC.

The rearrangement links TRBV2 to TRBJ2-1, with 13 bases fitting TRBD2. J lost 3 bases, V lost 1 base, and 6 bases had no gene match. The CDR3 has 18 amino acids. From germline, CDR1 is SNHLY and CDR2 FYNNEI. The CDR3 bases are TGTGCCAGCAGTGAAGGAGGACTAGCGGGAGTCCACTACAATGAGCAGTTCTTC. It codes for CASSEGGLAGVHYNEQFF.

The gene calls are TRBV28 and TRBJ2-7; D not certain. The V gene lost 5 bases and the J gene lost 6 bases, with 14 bases spanning the gap. From germline, CDR1 is MDHEN and CDR2 SYDVKM. The CDR3 consists of 13 residues. This CDR3 is CASSPPRGSEQYF. For the CDR3, the DNA is TGTGCCAGCAGTCCCCCCCGTGGTAGCGAGCAGTACTTC.

This clone has just one count. The gene calls are TRBV4-3 and TRBJ1-4; weak D call: TRBD1 (6 bases). CDR3 length: 15 residues. The V gene's germline CDR1 is LGHNA and CDR2 YSLEER. The V end was cut by 8 bases, the J end by 8 bases, with 21 bases between. The CDR3 reads CASGLVRDTGEKLFF. The CDR3 nucleotides read TGCGCCAGCGGCCTCGTCCGGGACACAGGGGAAAAACTGTTTTTT.

V usage is TRBV25-1 and J usage is TRBJ2-5; 7 nucleotides match TRBD1. The CDR3 loop spans 14 amino acids. Germline loops: CDR1 MGHDK, CDR2 SYGVNS. J gave up 4 bases and V 5 bases, and 7 bases lay outside the gene matches. The CDR3 nucleotides are TGTGCCAGCAGTAAACAGGGGAGTGGAGAGACCCAGTACTTC. It translates to CASSKQGSGETQYF.

The genes are TRBV7-8 and TRBJ1-5, with 11 bases aligning to TRBD1. J gave up 9 bases and V 4 bases, and 8 bases lay outside the gene matches. This CDR3 comprises 15 residues. Germline V lookup: CDR1 SGHVS, CDR2 FQNEAQ. CDR3 in amino acids: CASSSRDRGWWPQHF. The CDR3 nucleotides read TGTGCCAGCAGCTCACGGGACAGGGGGTGGTGGCCCCAGCATTTT.

The rearrangement joins TRBV29-1 to TRBJ2-1; TRBD2 matches 14 bases. Germline V lookup: CDR1 SQVTM, CDR2 ANQGSEA. V was clipped by 4 bases and J by 4 bases; unmatched bases: 3. The CDR3 has 15 amino acids. The CDR3 DNA follows: TGCAGCGTTGCGACTAGCGGGAGGGGTTACAATGAGCAGTTCTTC. It specifies CSVATSGRGYNEQFF.